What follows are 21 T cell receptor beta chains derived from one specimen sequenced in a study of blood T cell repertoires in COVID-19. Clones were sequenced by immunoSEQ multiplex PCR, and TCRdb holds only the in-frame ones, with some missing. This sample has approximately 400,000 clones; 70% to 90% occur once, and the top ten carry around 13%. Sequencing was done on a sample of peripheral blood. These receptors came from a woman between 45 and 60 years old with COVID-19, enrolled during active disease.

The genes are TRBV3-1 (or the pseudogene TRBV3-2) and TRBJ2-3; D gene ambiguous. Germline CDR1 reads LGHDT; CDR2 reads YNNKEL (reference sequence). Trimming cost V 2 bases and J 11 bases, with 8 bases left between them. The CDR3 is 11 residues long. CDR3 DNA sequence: TGTGCCAGCAGCCAACTACGAGTGCAGTATTTT. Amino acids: CASSQLRVQYF.

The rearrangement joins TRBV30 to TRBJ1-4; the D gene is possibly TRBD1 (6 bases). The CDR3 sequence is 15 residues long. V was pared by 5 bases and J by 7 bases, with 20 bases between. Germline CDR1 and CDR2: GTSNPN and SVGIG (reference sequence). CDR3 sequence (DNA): TGTGCCTGGTGCCATGAGGGGGGGTTGAGTGAAAAACTGTTTTTT. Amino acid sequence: CAWCHEGGLSEKLFF.

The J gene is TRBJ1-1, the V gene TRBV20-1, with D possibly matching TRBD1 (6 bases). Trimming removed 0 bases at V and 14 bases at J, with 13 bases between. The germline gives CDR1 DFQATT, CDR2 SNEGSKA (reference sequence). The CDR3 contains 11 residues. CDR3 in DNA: TGCAGTGCTAGAGAGGTAATCGGACAGTTCTTT. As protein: CSAREVIGQFF.

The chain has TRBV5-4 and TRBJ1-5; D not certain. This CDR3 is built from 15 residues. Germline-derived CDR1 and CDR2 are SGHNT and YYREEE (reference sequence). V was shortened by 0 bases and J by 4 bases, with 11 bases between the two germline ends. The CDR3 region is CASSLDGIGNQPQHF. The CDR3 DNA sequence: TGTGCCAGCAGCTTGGACGGGATTGGGAATCAGCCCCAGCATTTT. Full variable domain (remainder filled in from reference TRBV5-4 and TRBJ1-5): ETGVTQSPTHLIKTRGQQVTLRCSSQSGHNTVSWYQQALGQGPQFIFQYYREEENGRGNFPPRFSGLQFPNYSSELNVNALELDDSALYLCASSLDGIGNQPQHFGDGTRLSIL.

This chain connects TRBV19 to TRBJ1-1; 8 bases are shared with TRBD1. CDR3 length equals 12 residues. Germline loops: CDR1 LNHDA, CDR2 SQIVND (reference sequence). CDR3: CATGTGNTEAFF. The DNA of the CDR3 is TGTGCTACCGGGACAGGGAACACTGAAGCTTTCTTT.

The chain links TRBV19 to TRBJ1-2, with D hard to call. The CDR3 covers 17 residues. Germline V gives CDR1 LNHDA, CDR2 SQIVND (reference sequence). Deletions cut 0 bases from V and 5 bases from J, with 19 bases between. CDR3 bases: TGTGCCAGTAGTATAGACCCCGCGGAGAGCCCCGGGTATGGCTACACCTTC. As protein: CASSIDPAESPGYGYTF. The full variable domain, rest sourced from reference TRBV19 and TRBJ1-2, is DGGITQSPKYLFRKEGQNVTLSCEQNLNHDAMYWYRQDPGQGLRLIYYSQIVNDFQKGDIAEGYSVSREKKESFPLTVTSAQKNPTAFYLCASSIDPAESPGYGYTFGSGTRLTVV.

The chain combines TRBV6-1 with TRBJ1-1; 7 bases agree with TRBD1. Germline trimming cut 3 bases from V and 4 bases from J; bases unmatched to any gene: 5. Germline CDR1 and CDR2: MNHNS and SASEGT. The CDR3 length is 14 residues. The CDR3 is CASSDWTGGTEAFF. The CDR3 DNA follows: TGTGCCAGCAGTGATTGGACAGGAGGCACTGAAGCTTTCTTT.

The CDR3 loop reads CASSPSGRGTEAFF. The DNA of the CDR3 is TGTGCCAGCAGCCCCTCCGGGAGGGGCACTGAAGCTTTCTTT. The chain has TRBV7-3 and TRBJ1-1, with D perhaps TRBD1 (5 bases). The CDR3 totals 14 residues. V gave up 5 bases and J gave up 4 bases, with 14 bases separating them. Germline V CDR1 and CDR2: SGHTA, FQGTGA.

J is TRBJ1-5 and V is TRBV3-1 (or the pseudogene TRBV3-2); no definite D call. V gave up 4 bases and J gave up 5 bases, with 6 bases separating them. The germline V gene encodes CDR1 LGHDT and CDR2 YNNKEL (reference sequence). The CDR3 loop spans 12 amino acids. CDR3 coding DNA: TGTGCCAGCAGCCTGGCGGATCAGCCCCAGCATTTT. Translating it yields CASSLADQPQHF.

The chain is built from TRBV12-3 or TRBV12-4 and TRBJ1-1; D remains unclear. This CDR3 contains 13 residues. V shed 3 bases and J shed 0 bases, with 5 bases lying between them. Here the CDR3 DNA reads TGTGCCAGCAGTTTGGCATTGAACACTGAAGCTTTCTTT. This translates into CASSLALNTEAFF.

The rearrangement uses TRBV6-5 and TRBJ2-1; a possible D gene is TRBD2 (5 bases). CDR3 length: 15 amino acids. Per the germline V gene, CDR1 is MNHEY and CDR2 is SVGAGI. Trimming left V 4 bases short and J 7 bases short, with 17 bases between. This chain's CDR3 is CASSFGLPGLNEQFF. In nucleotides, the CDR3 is TGTGCCAGCAGTTTCGGACTCCCTGGGTTGAATGAGCAGTTCTTC.

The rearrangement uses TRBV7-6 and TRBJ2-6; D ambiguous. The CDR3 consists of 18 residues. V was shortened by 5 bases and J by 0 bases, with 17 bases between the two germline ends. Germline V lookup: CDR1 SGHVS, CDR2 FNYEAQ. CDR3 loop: CASSPPSMYTSGANVLTF. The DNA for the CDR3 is TGTGCCAGCAGCCCCCCCTCCATGTACACCTCTGGGGCCAACGTCCTGACTTTC.

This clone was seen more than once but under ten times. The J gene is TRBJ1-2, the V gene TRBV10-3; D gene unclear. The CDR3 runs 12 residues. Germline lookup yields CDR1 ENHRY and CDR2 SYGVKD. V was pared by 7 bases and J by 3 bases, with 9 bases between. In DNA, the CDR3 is TGTGCCATCATGGCCGGGGACTATGGCTACACCTTC. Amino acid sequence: CAIMAGDYGYTF.

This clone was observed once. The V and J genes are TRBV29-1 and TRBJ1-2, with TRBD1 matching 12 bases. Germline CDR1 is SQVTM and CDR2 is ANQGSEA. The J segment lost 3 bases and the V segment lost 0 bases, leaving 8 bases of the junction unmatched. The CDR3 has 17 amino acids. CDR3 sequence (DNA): TGCAGCGTTGAAGATTGGGGACAGGGGGCGAGGGACTATGGCTACACCTTC. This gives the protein CSVEDWGQGARDYGYTF.

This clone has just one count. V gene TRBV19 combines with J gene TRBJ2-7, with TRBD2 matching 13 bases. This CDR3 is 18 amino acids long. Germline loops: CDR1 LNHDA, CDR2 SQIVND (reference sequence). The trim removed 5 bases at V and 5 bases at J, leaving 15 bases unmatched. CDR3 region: CASSPRTSGGPPPHEQYF. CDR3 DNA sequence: TGTGCCAGTAGTCCCCGGACTAGCGGGGGACCGCCCCCTCACGAGCAGTACTTC.

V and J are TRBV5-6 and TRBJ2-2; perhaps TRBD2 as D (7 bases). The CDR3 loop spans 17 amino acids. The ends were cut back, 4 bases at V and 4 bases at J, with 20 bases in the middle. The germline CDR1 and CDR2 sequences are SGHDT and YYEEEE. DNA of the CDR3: TGTGCCAGCAGCCCAGCGGGATTAGGGGGGGGCACCGGGGAGCTGTTTTTT. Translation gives CASSPAGLGGGTGELFF.

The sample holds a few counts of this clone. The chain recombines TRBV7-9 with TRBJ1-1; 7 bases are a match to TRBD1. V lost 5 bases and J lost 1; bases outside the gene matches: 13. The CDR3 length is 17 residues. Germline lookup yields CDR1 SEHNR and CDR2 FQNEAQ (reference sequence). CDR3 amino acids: CASSMYKSGQRNTEAFF. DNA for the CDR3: TGTGCCAGCAGCATGTACAAATCGGGACAGAGGAACACTGAAGCTTTCTTT.

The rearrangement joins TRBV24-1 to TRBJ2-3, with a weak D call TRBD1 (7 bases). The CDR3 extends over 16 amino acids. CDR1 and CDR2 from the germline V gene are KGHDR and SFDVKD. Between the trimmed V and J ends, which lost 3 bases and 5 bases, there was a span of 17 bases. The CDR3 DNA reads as TGTGCCACCAGTGATACCAGGGGGGAGTTGGGAGATACGCAGTATTTT. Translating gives CATSDTRGELGDTQYF.

CDR3 DNA: TGTGCCAGCGGGACAGGGGCGGGTGGCTACACCTTC. Amino acid sequence: CASGTGAGGYTF. The chain employs TRBV2 and TRBJ1-2; the match to TRBD1 covers 10 bases. This CDR3 contains 12 residues. J gave up 7 bases and V 8 bases, and 4 bases lay outside the gene matches. Germline values: CDR1 SNHLY, CDR2 FYNNEI.

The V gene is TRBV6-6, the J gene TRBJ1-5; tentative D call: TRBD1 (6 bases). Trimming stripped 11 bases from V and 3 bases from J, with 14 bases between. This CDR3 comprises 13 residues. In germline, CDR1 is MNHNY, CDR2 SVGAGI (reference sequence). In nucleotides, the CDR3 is TGTGCCGGGGGCTGGCGGATCAATCAGCCCCAGCATTTT. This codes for CAGGWRINQPQHF.

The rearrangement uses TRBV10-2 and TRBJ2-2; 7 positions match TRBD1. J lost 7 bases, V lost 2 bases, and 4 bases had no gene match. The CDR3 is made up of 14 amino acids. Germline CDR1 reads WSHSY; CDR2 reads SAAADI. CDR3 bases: TGCGCCAGCAGTGAGCAGGGGGTGAACGGGGAGCTGTTTTTT. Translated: CASSEQGVNGELFF.